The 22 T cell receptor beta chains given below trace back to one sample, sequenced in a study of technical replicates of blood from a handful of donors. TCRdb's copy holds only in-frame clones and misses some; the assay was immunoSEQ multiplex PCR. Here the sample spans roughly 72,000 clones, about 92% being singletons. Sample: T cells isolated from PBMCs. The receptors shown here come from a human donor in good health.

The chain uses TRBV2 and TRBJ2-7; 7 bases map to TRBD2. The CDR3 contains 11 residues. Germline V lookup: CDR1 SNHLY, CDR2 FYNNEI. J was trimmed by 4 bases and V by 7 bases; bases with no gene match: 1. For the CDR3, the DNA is TGTGCCAGCATCGGGGGGTACGAGCAGTACTTC. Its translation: CASIGGYEQYF.

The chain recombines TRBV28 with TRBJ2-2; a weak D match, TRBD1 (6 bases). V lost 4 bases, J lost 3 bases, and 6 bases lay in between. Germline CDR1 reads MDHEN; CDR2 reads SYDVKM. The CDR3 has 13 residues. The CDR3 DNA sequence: TGTGCCAGCAGTTCAGGGGACACCGGGGAGCTGTTTTTT. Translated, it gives CASSSGDTGELFF.

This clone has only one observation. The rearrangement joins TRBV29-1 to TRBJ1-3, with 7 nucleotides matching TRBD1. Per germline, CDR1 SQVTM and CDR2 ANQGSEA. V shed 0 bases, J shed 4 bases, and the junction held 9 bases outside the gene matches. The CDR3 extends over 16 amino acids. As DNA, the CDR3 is TGCAGCGTTGAAGATCTTAAGGGGGCTCCAGGAAACACCATATATTTT. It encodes CSVEDLKGAPGNTIYF. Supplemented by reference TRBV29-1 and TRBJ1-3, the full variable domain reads SAVISQKPSRDICQRGTSLTIQCQVDSQVTMMFWYRQQPGQSLTLIATANQGSEATYESGFVIDKFPISRPNLTFSTLTVSNMSPEDSSIYLCSVEDLKGAPGNTIYFGEGSWLTVV.

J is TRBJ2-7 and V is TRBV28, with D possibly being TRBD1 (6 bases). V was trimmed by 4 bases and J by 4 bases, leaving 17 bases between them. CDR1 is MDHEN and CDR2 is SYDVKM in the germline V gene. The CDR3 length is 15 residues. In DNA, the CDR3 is TGTGCCAGCAGTTCTCCCATACAGGGAAAATACGAGCAGTACTTC. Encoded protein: CASSSPIQGKYEQYF. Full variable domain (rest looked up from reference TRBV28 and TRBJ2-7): DVKVTQSSRYLVKRTGEKVFLECVQDMDHENMFWYRQDPGLGLRLIYFSYDVKMKEKGDIPEGYSVSREKKERFSLILESASTNQTSMYLCASSSPIQGKYEQYFGPGTRLTVT.

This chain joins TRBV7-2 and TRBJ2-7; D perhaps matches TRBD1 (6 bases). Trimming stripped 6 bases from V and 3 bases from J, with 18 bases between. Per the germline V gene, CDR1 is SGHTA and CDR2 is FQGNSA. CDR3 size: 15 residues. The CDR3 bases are TGTGCCAGCAGTTTGTCAGGGGTTATAAGCTACGAGCAGTACTTC. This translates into CASSLSGVISYEQYF.

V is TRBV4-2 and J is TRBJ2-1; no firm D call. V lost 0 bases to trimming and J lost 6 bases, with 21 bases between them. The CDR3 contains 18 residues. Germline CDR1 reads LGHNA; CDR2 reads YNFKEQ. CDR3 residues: CASSQDLGLVRFGNEQFF. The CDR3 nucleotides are TGTGCCAGCAGCCAAGATCTGGGTTTAGTCAGGTTTGGCAATGAGCAGTTCTTC.

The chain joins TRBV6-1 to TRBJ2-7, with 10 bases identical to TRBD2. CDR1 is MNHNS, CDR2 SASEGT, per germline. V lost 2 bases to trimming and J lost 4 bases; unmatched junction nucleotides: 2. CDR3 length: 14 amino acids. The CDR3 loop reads CASSELAGDYEQYF. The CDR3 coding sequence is TGTGCCAGCAGTGAACTAGCGGGAGATTACGAGCAGTACTTC.

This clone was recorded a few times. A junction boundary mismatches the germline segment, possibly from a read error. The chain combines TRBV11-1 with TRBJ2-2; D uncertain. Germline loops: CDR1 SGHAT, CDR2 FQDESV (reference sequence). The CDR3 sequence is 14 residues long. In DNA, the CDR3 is TGTGCCAGCAGCTTAGGCAGGAACATCGGGGAGCTGTTTTTT. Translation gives CASSLGRNIGELFF.

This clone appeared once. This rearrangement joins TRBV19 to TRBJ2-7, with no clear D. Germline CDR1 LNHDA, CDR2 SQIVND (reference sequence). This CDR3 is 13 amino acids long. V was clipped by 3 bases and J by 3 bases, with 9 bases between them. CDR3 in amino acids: CASSIAPYYEQYF. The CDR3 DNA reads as TGTGCCAGTAGTATTGCCCCCTACTACGAGCAGTACTTC.

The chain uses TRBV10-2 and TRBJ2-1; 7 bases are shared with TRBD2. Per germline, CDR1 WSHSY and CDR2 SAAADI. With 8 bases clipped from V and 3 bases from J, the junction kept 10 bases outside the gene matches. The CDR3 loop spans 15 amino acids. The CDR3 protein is CASCSGTTYYNEQFF. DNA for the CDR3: TGCGCCAGCTGTTCCGGGACTACCTACTACAATGAGCAGTTCTTC.

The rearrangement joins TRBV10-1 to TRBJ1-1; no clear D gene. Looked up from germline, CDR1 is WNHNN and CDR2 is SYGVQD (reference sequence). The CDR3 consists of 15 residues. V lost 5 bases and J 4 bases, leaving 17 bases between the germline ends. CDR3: CASSLRLETPTEAFF. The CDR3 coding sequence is TGCGCCAGCAGTCTAAGGTTGGAGACCCCCACTGAAGCTTTCTTT.

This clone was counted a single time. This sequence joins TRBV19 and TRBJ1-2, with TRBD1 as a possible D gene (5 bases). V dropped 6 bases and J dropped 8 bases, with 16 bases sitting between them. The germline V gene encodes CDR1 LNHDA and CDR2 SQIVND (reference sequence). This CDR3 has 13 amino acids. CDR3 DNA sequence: TGTGCCAGTAGCCACGGACATAGTAGCGGCTACACCTTC. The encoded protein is CASSHGHSSGYTF.

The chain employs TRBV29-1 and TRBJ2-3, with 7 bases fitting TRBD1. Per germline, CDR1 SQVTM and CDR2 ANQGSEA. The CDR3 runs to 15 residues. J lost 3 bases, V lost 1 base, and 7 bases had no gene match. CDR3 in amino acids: CSVEGGSGGTDTQYF. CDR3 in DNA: TGCAGCGTTGAAGGGGGGTCAGGGGGAACAGATACGCAGTATTTT.

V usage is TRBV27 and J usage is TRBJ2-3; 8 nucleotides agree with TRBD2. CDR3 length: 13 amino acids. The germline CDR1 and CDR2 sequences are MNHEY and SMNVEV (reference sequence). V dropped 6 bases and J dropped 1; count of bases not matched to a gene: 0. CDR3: CASRTSGTDTQYF. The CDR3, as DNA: TGTGCCAGCAGGACTAGCGGCACAGATACGCAGTATTTT.

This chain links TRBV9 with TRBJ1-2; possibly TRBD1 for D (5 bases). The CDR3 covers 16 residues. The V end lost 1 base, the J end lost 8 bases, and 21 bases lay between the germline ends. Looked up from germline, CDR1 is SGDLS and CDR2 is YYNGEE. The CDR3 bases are TGTGCCAGCAGCGTAAGGCCCTTGACGGGGGTTGAAGGCTACACCTTC. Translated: CASSVRPLTGVEGYTF.

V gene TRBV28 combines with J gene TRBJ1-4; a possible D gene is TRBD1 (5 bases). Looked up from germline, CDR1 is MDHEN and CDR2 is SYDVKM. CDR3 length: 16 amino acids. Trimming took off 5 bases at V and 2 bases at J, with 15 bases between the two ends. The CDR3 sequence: CASSQRGGVTNEKLFF. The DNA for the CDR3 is TGTGCCAGCAGTCAGCGGGGGGGAGTGACTAATGAAAAACTGTTTTTT.

CDR3 sequence reads: CASSYSWASTDTQYF. The CDR3, as DNA: TGTGCCAGCAGTTACTCGTGGGCTAGCACAGATACGCAGTATTTT. V gene TRBV6-5 combines with J gene TRBJ2-3, with no clear D. CDR1 is MNHEY, CDR2 SVGAGI, per germline. Trimming shortened V by 0 bases and J by 0 bases, and 7 bases separated the two germline ends. This CDR3 contains 15 residues.

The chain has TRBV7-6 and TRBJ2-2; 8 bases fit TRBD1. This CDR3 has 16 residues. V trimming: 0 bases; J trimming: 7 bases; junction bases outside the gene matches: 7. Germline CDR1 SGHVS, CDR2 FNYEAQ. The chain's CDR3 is CASSLALGQGGGELFF. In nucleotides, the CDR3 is TGTGCCAGCAGCTTAGCGCTCGGACAGGGTGGCGGGGAGCTGTTTTTT.

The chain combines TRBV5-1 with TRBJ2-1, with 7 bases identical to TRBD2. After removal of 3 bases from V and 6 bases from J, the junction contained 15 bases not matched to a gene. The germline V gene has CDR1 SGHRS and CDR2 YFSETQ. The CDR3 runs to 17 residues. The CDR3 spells CASSSVHAGDYSNEQFF. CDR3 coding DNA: TGCGCCAGCAGCTCAGTACATGCGGGGGACTATTCCAATGAGCAGTTCTTC.

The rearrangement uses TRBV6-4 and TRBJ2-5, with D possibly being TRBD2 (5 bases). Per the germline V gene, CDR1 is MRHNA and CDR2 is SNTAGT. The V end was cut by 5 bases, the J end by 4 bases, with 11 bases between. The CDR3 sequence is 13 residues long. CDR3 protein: CASSRELSETQYF. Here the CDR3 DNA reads TGTGCCAGCAGTAGGGAGTTATCAGAGACCCAGTACTTC.

The CDR3 region has the DNA TGTGCCAGCAGCCGAGCAAAGAGACAGGGGCTCCACGAGCAGTACTTC. Translated, it gives CASSRAKRQGLHEQYF. The gene calls are TRBV9 and TRBJ2-7, with 8 bases identical to TRBD1. This CDR3 comprises 16 residues. CDR1 and CDR2 (germline): SGDLS, YYNGEE. V was pared by 4 bases and J by 5 bases, with 14 bases of the junction left unmatched.

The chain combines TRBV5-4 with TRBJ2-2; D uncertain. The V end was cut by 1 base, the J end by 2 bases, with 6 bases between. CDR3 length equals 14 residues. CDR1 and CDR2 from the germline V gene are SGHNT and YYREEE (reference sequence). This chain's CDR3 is CASSLYINTGELFF. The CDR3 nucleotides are TGTGCCAGCAGCTTGTACATTAACACCGGGGAGCTGTTTTTT.